This TCR beta chain was profiled in a study of T cell repertoires in aging, cancer and after chemotherapy. This CDR3 region has 22 residues. Unmatched junction bases numbered 29, after V lost 7 bases and J lost 2 bases. The germline CDR1 and CDR2 sequences are MNHEY and SMNVEV (reference sequence). TCR beta rearrangements were amplified from peripheral blood genomic DNA. The study, taken as a whole, reports: In each cancer cohort, median generation probability increased across chemotherapy, suggesting thymic output rebounded. In cancer patients, declining TCR diversity with age involved lost richness and lost evenness. In hematological cancer patients, infiltrated lymphoid organs may have impaired thymic emigration or peripheral T cell expansion. The repertoire data cannot show anything about immunological memory following chemotherapy.

This clonotype occurred a few times. The antigen remains unidentified. TRB rearrangements spanning V, D and J were amplified using mixed TRB-A/B primers. Using its own MiXCR run on the multiplex PCR reads, TCRdb lists one record per CDR3 protein. This sample has 950 to 1,300 distinct CDR3 sequences; roughly 29% occur once, and the top ten carry about 92%. Sequencing input: blood. The TCR comes from a human donor with a blood cancer. V is TRBV27 and J is TRBJ2-3, with 8 bases lining up with TRBD2. CDR3 sequence (DNA): TGTGCCAGCATAAGACTACTGTTGGGAGCGGGAGACTTGAACGGAGACACAGATACGCAGTATTTT. It specifies CASIRLLLGAGDLNGDTDTQYF.